This T cell receptor (beta chain) appears in the sequencing data of a study of technical replicates of blood from a few donors. The data were produced by immunoSEQ multiplex PCR, yet TCRdb's version contains in-frame clones alone and is incomplete. The sample contains about 95,000 clones, roughly 95% of which appear only once. Germline V CDR1 and CDR2: ENHRY, SYGVKD. The CDR3 is made up of 15 amino acids. V lost 9 bases and J lost 2; bases outside the gene matches: 8. This chain joins TRBV10-3 and TRBJ2-2; TRBD2 agrees at 8 bases. Sequencing used T cells isolated from PBMCs. The sequence derives from a human donor in good health. CDR3: CAIGSRGDNTGELFF. In DNA form, the CDR3 reads TGTGCCATTGGATCGCGGGGGGACAACACCGGGGAGCTGTTTTTT.